One T cell receptor beta chain is described in this entry. The trim removed 5 bases at V and 1 base at J, leaving 7 bases unmatched. There are 14 residues in the CDR3. Germline lookup yields CDR1 SQVTM and CDR2 ANQGSEA. This sample is part of a study of blood T cell repertoires in COVID-19. The authors' processing: Nucleated cell counts were estimated from reference gene primer amplification. Sequenced by immunoSEQ multiplex PCR; TCRdb stores in-frame clones only, minus some. That table supplies the V and J calls and clone size; D and trimming were determined from the DNA. Of fewer than 150,000 clones in the sample, more than 70% were seen once.

The sequenced sample was peripheral blood. This TCR was sampled from a human donor in a cohort sampled during active COVID-19. The chain uses TRBV29-1 and TRBJ1-1, with 7 bases identical to TRBD1. CDR3 nucleotide sequence: TGCAGCGTTCTACCAGGGGGGCAGAACACTGAAGCTTTCTTT. It codes for CSVLPGGQNTEAFF. Variable domain in full (rest from reference TRBV29-1 and TRBJ1-1): SAVISQKPSRDICQRGTSLTIQCQVDSQVTMMFWYRQQPGQSLTLIATANQGSEATYESGFVIDKFPISRPNLTFSTLTVSNMSPEDSSIYLCSVLPGGQNTEAFFGQGTRLTVV.